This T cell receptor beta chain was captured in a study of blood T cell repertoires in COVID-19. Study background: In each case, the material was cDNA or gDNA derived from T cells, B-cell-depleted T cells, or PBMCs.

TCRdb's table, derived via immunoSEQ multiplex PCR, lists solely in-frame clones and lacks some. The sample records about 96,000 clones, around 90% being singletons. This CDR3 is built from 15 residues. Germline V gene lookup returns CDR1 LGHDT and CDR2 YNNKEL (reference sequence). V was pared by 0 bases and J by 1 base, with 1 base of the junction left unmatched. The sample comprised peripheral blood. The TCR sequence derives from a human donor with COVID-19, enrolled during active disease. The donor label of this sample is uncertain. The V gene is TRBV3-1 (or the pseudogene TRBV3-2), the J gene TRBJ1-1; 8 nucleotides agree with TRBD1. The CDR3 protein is CASSQEGTGNTEAFF. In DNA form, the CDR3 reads TGTGCCAGCAGCCAAGAGGGGACAGGGAACACTGAAGCTTTCTTT.